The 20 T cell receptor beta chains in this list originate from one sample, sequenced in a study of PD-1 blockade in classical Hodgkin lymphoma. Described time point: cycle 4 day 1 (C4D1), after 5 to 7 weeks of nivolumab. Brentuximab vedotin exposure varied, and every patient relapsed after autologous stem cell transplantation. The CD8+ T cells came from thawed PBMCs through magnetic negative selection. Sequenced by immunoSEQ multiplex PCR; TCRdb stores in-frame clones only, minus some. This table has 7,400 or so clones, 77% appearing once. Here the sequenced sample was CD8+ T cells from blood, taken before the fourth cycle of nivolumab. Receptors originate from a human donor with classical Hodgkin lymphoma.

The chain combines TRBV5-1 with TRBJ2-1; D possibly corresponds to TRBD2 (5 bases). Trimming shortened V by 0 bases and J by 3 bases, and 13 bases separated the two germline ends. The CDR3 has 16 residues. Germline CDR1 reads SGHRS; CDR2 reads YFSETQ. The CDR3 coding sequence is TGCGCCAGCAGCTTGGTAGCTAGCTCCTACTACAATGAGCAGTTCTTC. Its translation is CASSLVASSYYNEQFF.

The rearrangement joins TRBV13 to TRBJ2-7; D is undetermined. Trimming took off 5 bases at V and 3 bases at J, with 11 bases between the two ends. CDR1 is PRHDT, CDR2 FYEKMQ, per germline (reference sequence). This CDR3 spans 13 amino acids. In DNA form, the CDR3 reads TGTGCCAGCAGCCTTACCCATTTCTACGAGCAGTACTTC. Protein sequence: CASSLTHFYEQYF.

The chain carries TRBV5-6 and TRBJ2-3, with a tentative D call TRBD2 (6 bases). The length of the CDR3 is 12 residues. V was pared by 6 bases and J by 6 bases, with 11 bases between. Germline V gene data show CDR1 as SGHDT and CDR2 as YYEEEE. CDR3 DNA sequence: TGTGCCAGCACCGCCGGAGGGGATACGCAGTATTTT. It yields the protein CASTAGGDTQYF.

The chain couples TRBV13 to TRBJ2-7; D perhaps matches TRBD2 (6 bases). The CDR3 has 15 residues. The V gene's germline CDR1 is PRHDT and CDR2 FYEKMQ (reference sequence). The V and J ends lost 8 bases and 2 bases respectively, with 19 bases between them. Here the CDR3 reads CASRGGARYPYEQYF. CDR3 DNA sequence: TGTGCCAGCCGAGGAGGGGCCCGCTACCCCTACGAGCAGTACTTC. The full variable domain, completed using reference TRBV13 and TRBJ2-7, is AAGVIQSPRHLIKEKRETATLKCYPIPRHDTVYWYQQGPGQDPQFLISFYEKMQSDKGSIPDRFSAQQFSDYHSELNMSSLELGDSALYFCASRGGARYPYEQYFGPGTRLTVT.

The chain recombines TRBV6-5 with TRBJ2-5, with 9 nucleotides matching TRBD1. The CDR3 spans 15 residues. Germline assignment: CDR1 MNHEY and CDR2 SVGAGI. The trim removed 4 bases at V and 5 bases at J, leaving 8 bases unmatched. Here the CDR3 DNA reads TGTGCCAGCAGTTCCCAACAGGGGGCAGATGAGACCCAGTACTTC. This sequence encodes CASSSQQGADETQYF.

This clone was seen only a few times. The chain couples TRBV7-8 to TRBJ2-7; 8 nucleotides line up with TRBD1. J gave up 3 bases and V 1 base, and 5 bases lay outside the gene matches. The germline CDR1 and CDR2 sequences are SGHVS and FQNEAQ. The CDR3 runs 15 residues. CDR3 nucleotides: TGTGCCAGCAGCTTAGGACGGACAGGGATCTACGAGCAGTACTTC. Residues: CASSLGRTGIYEQYF.

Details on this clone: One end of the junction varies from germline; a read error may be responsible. This CDR3 is CASSIHNSGYTF. The CDR3 bases are TGTGCCAGCAGCATTCACAACTCTGGCTACACCTTC. V and J are TRBV11-1 and TRBJ1-2; D remains ambiguous. Germline CDR1 reads SGHAT; CDR2 reads FQDESV (reference sequence). This CDR3 contains 12 residues.

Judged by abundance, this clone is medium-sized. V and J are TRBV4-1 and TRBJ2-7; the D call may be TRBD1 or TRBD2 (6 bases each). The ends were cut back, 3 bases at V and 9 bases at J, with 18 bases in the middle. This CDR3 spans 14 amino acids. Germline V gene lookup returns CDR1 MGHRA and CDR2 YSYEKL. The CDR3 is CASSHGGYSQWQYF. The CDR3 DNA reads TGCGCCAGCAGCCACGGGGGCTATTCCCAATGGCAGTACTTC.

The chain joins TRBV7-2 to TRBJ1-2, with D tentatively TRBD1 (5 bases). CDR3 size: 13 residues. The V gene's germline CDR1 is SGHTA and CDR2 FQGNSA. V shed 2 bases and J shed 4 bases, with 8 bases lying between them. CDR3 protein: CASSLTGLYGYTF. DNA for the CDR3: TGTGCCAGCAGCTTAACGGGGCTCTATGGCTACACCTTC.

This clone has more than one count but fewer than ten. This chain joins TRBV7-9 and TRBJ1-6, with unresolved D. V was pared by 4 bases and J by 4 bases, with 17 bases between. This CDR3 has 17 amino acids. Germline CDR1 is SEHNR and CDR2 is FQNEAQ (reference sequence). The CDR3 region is CASSSPNIGVYNSPLHF. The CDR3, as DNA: TGTGCCAGCAGCTCCCCTAATATCGGGGTGTATAATTCACCCCTCCACTTT.

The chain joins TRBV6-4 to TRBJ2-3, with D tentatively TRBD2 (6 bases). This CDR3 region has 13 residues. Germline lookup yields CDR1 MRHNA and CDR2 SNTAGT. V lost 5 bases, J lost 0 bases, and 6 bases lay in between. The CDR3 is CASSSGSTDTQYF. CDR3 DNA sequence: TGTGCCAGCAGTAGCGGGAGCACAGATACGCAGTATTTT.

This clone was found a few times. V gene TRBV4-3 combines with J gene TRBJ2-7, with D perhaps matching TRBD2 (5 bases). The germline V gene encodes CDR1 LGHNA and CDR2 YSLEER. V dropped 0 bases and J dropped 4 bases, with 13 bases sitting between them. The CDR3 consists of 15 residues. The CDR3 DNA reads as TGCGCCAGCAGCCAAGAACGGACTTGGGGTTACGAGCAGTACTTC. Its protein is CASSQERTWGYEQYF.

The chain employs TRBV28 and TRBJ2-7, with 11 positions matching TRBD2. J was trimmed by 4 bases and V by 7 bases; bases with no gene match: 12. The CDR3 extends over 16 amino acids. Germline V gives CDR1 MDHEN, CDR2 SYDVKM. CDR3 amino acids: CASTFAGTSGLYEQYF. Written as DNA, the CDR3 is TGTGCCAGCACCTTCGCCGGGACTAGCGGCTTATACGAGCAGTACTTC.

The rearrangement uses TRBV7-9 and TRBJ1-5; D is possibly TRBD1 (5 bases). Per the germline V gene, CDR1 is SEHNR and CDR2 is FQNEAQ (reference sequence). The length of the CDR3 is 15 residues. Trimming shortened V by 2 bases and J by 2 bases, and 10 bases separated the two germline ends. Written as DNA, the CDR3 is TGTGCCAGCAGCTTATCCAGGGCTGGCAATCAGCCCCAGCATTTT. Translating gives CASSLSRAGNQPQHF.

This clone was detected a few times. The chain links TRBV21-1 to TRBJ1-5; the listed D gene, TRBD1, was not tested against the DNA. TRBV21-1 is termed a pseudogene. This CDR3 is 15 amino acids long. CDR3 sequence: CASSKTPYSNQPQHF. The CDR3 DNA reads TGTGCCAGCAGCAAGACACCTTATAGCAATCAGCCCCAGCATTTT.

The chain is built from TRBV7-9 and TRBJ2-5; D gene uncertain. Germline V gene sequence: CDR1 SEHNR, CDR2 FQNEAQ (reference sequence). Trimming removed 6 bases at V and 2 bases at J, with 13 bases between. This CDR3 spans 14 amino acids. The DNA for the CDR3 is TGTGCCAGCAGTCCCCCCCAAGGGCAAGAGACCCAGTACTTC. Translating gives CASSPPQGQETQYF. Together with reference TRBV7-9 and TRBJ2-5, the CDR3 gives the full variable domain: DTGVSQNPRHKITKRGQNVTFRCDPISEHNRLYWYRQTLGQGPEFLTYFQNEAQLEKSRLLSDRFSAERPKGSFSTLEIQRTEQGDSAMYLCASSPPQGQETQYFGPGTRLLVL.

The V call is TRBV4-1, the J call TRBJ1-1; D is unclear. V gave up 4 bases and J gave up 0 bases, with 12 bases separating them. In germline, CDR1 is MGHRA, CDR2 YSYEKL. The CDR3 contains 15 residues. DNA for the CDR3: TGCGCCAGCAGCCCCACGGAAAGGGTGAACACTGAAGCTTTCTTT. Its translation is CASSPTERVNTEAFF.

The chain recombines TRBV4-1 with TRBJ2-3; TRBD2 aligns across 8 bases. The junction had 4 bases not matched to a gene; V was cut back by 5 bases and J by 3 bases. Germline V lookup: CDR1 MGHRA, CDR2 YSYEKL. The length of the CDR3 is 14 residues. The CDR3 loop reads CASSSGGRTDTQYF. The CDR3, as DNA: TGCGCCAGCAGCTCTGGCGGGAGGACAGATACGCAGTATTTT.

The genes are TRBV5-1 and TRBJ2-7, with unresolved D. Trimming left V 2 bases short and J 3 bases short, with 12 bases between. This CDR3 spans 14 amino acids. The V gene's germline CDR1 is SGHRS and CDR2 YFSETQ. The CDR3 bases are TGCGCCAGCAGCTTAACTACAGAGGTCTACGAGCAGTACTTC. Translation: CASSLTTEVYEQYF.

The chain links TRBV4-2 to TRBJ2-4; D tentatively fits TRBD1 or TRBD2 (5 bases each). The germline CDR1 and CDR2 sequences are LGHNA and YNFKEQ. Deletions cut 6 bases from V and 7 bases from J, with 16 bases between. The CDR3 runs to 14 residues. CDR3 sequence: CASRDEGNTNIQYF. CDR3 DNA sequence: TGTGCCAGCAGGGATGAGGGGAACACGAACATTCAGTACTTC.